The source of this T cell receptor (beta chain) is a study of blood T cell repertoires in COVID-19. Across the study: T cells, B-cell-depleted T cells, or PBMCs provided the cDNA or gDNA that served as material.

Sequencing was performed with immunoSEQ multiplex PCR; in TCRdb, only in-frame clones are kept and a portion is missing. The profile shows about 88,000 clones, about 85% of them singletons. Germline CDR1 reads SGHRS; CDR2 reads YFSETQ. The CDR3 spans 14 residues. With 5 bases removed from V and 7 bases from J, the gap between germline ends came to 19 bases. The chain joins TRBV5-1 to TRBJ2-7, with D tentatively TRBD1 (7 bases). This TCR came from a male donor with acute or convalescent COVID-19. The specimen sequenced was peripheral blood. The DNA for the CDR3 is TGCGCCAGCAGACTGGGACAGAGCGCGGGGGAGCAGTACTTC. Amino acid sequence: CASRLGQSAGEQYF.